The source of this T cell receptor (beta chain) is a study of multiple sclerosis patients with progressive multifocal leukoencephalopathy. Regarding the study as a whole: Most PML patients had lower entropy, suggesting less diverse TRB repertoires. Clones expanded at PML were already present before and during natalizumab.

Concerning this clone itself: Its antigen is undetermined.

CDR3 length: 15 amino acids. Trimming left V 5 bases short and J 5 bases short, with 16 bases between. The germline V gene has CDR1 MNHEY and CDR2 SVGAGI. Time point given: more than 5 months of natalizumab therapy. All PML patients were female, and all patients had earlier interferon beta. This table comes from immunoSEQ multiplex PCR, and its TCRdb copy is limited to in-frame clones, with some not included. Of 25,000 to 35,000 clones listed, approximately 89% were seen once; the top ten hold approximately 1.4%. The chain employs TRBV6-5 and TRBJ1-5; D not certain. This TCR derives from a human donor with multiple sclerosis. The specimen comprised PBMCs, sampled from a patient treated with natalizumab. CDR3 bases: TGTGCCAGCAGTCCTTTCGCGAACAGCCATCAGCCCCAGCATTTT. This sequence encodes CASSPFANSHQPQHF.